This T cell receptor (beta chain) is from a study of Graves' ophthalmopathy and Graves' hyperthyroidism. The CDR3 spans 18 residues. Germline V gives CDR1 SGHDN, CDR2 FVKESK. V was cut by 1 base and J by 1 base, with 17 bases left in between. Scientists amplified the TCR beta CDR3 regions from RNA transcripts. The library came from an HTBI-primed first-round RT-PCR and a second-round multiplex PCR. TCRdb reprocessed the multiplex PCR reads with MiXCR, giving one entry per CDR3 protein. The sample carries about 160,000 distinct CDR3 sequences, under 40% recorded once. Clinical symptoms, serum thyroxine, TRAb, thyroid ultrasound and orbital computed tomography determined diagnosis. Ten or more counts support this clonotype.

This TCR derives from a woman in her forties with Graves' ophthalmopathy. Material: peripheral blood. The chain combines TRBV14 with TRBJ2-4, with D possibly called TRBD1 or TRBD2 (6 bases each). The CDR3 loop reads CASSQGLGGLRAKNIQYF. As DNA, the CDR3 is TGTGCCAGCAGCCAAGGTTTGGGGGGCCTAAGGGCCAAAAACATTCAGTACTTC.